These 15 T cell receptor beta chains were sequenced from one sample in a study of blood T cell repertoires in COVID-19. Sequencing was performed with immunoSEQ multiplex PCR; in TCRdb, only in-frame clones are kept and a portion is missing. Of some 250,000 clones listed, roughly 88% were seen once; the top ten hold under 3%. Sequenced input: PBMCs or T cells enriched from blood (not recorded which). The origin of the receptors is a woman between 40 and 55 years old with acute COVID-19.

V usage is TRBV7-9 and J usage is TRBJ1-1; D possibly corresponds to TRBD1 (5 bases). This CDR3 is built from 13 residues. The germline gives CDR1 SEHNR, CDR2 FQNEAQ (reference sequence). The V end lost 2 bases, the J end lost 1 base, and 5 bases lay between the germline ends. The CDR3 nucleotides are TGTGCCAGCAGCTTACAGGGGAACACTGAAGCTTTCTTT. Protein product: CASSLQGNTEAFF.

The rearrangement links TRBV5-1 to TRBJ2-7; 9 nucleotides line up with TRBD2. The germline V gene has CDR1 SGHRS and CDR2 YFSETQ. V was pared by 0 bases and J by 0 bases, with 7 bases of the junction left unmatched. This CDR3 is 17 amino acids long. In DNA, the CDR3 is TGCGCCAGCAGCTTGGTAGGGCGGGGGGGCCTCTCCTACGAGCAGTACTTC. This codes for CASSLVGRGGLSYEQYF.

The chain combines TRBV9 with TRBJ2-1, with D possibly TRBD1 on 5 matching bases. The ends were cut back, 4 bases at V and 7 bases at J, with 18 bases in the middle. CDR1 is SGDLS and CDR2 is YYNGEE in the germline V gene. CDR3 size: 15 residues. CDR3 bases: TGTGCCAGCAGCCCAAAAAACGATAGGGGAAATGAGCAGTTCTTC. Translating gives CASSPKNDRGNEQFF. The full variable domain, its missing parts supplied by reference TRBV9 and TRBJ2-1, is DSGVTQTPKHLITATGQRVTLRCSPRSGDLSVYWYQQSLDQGLQFLIQYYNGEERAKGNILERFSAQQFPDLHSELNLSSLELGDSALYFCASSPKNDRGNEQFFGPGTRLTVL.

The rearrangement uses TRBV7-2 and TRBJ2-3, with 9 bases lining up with TRBD2. The J segment lost 6 bases and the V segment lost 1 base, leaving 5 bases of the junction unmatched. Germline-derived CDR1 and CDR2 are SGHTA and FQGNSA. This CDR3 has 15 residues. Here the CDR3 DNA reads TGTGCCAGCAGCTTAGTGGGGACTAGCTTGGATACGCAGTATTTT. Translation: CASSLVGTSLDTQYF.

The genes are TRBV10-3 and TRBJ2-7; 8 bases align to TRBD1. The trim removed 4 bases at V and 1 base at J, leaving 3 bases unmatched. The CDR3 runs to 14 residues. The germline gives CDR1 ENHRY, CDR2 SYGVKD. This chain's CDR3 is CAISGTGKSYEQYF. Here the CDR3 DNA reads TGTGCCATCAGTGGGACAGGGAAGTCCTACGAGCAGTACTTC.

The rearrangement links TRBV7-9 to TRBJ1-3; the D is unclear. This CDR3 is built from 15 residues. V dropped 1 base and J dropped 0 bases, with 7 bases sitting between them. Germline CDR1 reads SEHNR; CDR2 reads FQNEAQ (reference sequence). The CDR3 DNA sequence: TGTGCCAGCAGCTTAGACAGAAGCTCTGGAAACACCATATATTTT. Its translation: CASSLDRSSGNTIYF.

This clone was found once. The chain recombines TRBV7-9 with TRBJ1-4, with D maybe TRBD1 (6 bases). CDR1 is SEHNR and CDR2 is FQNEAQ in the germline V gene (reference sequence). The CDR3 sequence is 14 residues long. Trimming removed 5 bases at V and 4 bases at J, with 11 bases between. CDR3 in amino acids: CASSPGDNNEKLFF. In nucleotides, the CDR3 is TGTGCCAGCAGCCCAGGGGATAATAATGAAAAACTGTTTTTT.

The chain recombines TRBV7-9 with TRBJ1-1; no clear D gene. The CDR3 runs to 13 residues. Trimming pared 5 bases from V and 1 base from J, leaving 8 bases between. CDR1 and CDR2 from the germline V gene are SEHNR and FQNEAQ (reference sequence). The CDR3 here is CASSAPGNTEAFF. The CDR3 DNA sequence: TGTGCCAGCAGCGCGCCCGGGAACACTGAAGCTTTCTTT.

The gene calls are TRBV5-1 and TRBJ2-7; 11 bases are a match to TRBD2. The V and J ends lost 3 bases and 6 bases, in that order; junction bases with no gene match: 5. CDR1 SGHRS and CDR2 YFSETQ come from the germline V gene. The CDR3 consists of 14 residues. CDR3 in DNA: TGCGCCAGCAGCTCCGCTAGCGGGAGGCGCGAGCAGTACTTC. This encodes CASSSASGRREQYF.

The gene calls are TRBV5-1 and TRBJ2-7, with TRBD1 identical over 8 bases. The junction had 4 bases not matched to a gene; V was cut back by 2 bases and J by 0 bases. CDR1 is SGHRS, CDR2 YFSETQ, per germline. The length of the CDR3 is 15 residues. CDR3 in amino acids: CASSLGDRSSYEQYF. The CDR3 nucleotides are TGCGCCAGCAGCTTAGGGGACAGGAGCTCCTACGAGCAGTACTTC. Full variable domain (remainder filled in from reference TRBV5-1 and TRBJ2-7): KAGVTQTPRYLIKTRGQQVTLSCSPISGHRSVSWYQQTPGQGLQFLFEYFSETQRNKGNFPGRFSGRQFSNSRSEMNVSTLELGDSALYLCASSLGDRSSYEQYFGPGTRLTVT.

The chain couples TRBV5-4 to TRBJ2-1, with 11 bases lining up with TRBD2. This CDR3 spans 14 amino acids. V lost 4 bases and J lost 6; bases outside the gene matches: 3. Per germline, CDR1 SGHNT and CDR2 YYREEE (reference sequence). In nucleotides, the CDR3 is TGTGCCAGCAGCATAGCGGGAGGGCTCAATGAGCAGTTCTTC. It is translated as CASSIAGGLNEQFF.

The chain couples TRBV29-1 to TRBJ1-1, with unresolved D. Germline V gene lookup returns CDR1 SQVTM and CDR2 ANQGSEA. V lost 7 bases, J lost 1 base, and 10 bases lay in between. The CDR3 spans 12 residues. CDR3 sequence reads: CSADSGNTEAFF. The CDR3 DNA reads TGCAGCGCGGACTCAGGGAACACTGAAGCTTTCTTT.

The chain has TRBV4-2 and TRBJ1-3; D not resolved. Trimming cost V 0 bases and J 0 bases, with 15 bases left between them. The CDR3 runs to 18 residues. Per the germline V gene, CDR1 is LGHNA and CDR2 is YNFKEQ. The CDR3 loop reads CASSQEGTALLSGNTIYF. The CDR3 DNA is TGTGCCAGCAGCCAAGAAGGAACAGCCTTACTCTCTGGAAACACCATATATTTT.

V gene TRBV27 combines with J gene TRBJ1-5; 9 bases agree with TRBD1. The V segment lost 1 base and the J segment 7 bases; nucleotides outside the gene matches: 8. From germline, CDR1 is MNHEY and CDR2 SMNVEV (reference sequence). This CDR3 comprises 16 residues. The DNA for the CDR3 is TGTGCCAGCAGTTTATACCCGACAGGGGGTCACCAGCCCCAGCATTTT. This codes for CASSLYPTGGHQPQHF.

This chain links TRBV19 with TRBJ1-1; unclear D gene. The germline gives CDR1 LNHDA, CDR2 SQIVND (reference sequence). Trimming removed 5 bases from V and 0 bases from J, with 13 bases in between. This CDR3 contains 15 residues. Here the CDR3 reads CASSSRTGLNTEAFF. The CDR3 nucleotides read TGTGCCAGTAGTTCCCGGACGGGATTGAACACTGAAGCTTTCTTT.